This T cell receptor (beta chain) was identified in a study of glioma-infiltrating T cells. The iRepertoire nested amplicon-rescue multiplex PCR amplified TCR alpha and beta CDR3s from RNA. In TCRdb, the multiplex PCR reads were re-called with MiXCR into one record per CDR3 protein. The data show more than 95,000 distinct CDR3 sequences, with under 30% seen just once and approximately 43% held by the top ten. This CDR3 has 12 amino acids. Germline CDR1 SGHAT, CDR2 FQNNGV. V dropped 5 bases and J dropped 4 bases, with 8 bases sitting between them. The genes are TRBV11-2 and TRBJ1-2, with D possibly matching TRBD1 (5 bases). Sample: glioma tissue, nonneoplastic brain tissue, or PBMCs (not recorded which). The clonotype originates from a human donor with low-grade glioma or glioblastoma, undergoing nonglioma brain surgery, or in good health (not recorded which). The CDR3 nucleotides read TGTGCCAGCAGCCGGGGCCTCTATGGCTACACCTTC. Protein product: CASSRGLYGYTF.